These 17 T cell receptor beta chains came from one sample sequenced in a study of T cell repertoires in cytomegalovirus infection. Antigens for these TCRs are unknown. TCRdb re-called the reads with MiXCR, one entry per CDR3 protein. The sample contains hundreds of thousands of distinct CDR3 sequences, about 28% of which appear only once. The source was cultured PBMCs, collected from culture after CMV antigen stimulation. The receptors stem from a human donor in good health (CMV status not recorded). Some clones in this sample may be carry-over from other donors' samples.

The chain uses TRBV4-1 and TRBJ2-1, with 13 bases lining up with TRBD2. The germline V gene has CDR1 MGHRA and CDR2 YSYEKL. The CDR3 is 15 amino acids. J was trimmed by 7 bases and V by 5 bases; bases with no gene match: 5. CDR3 loop: CASSYTSGGANEQFF. Here the CDR3 DNA reads TGCGCCAGCAGCTATACTAGCGGGGGGGCTAATGAGCAGTTCTTC.

This clonotype was detected only a few times. The rearrangement links TRBV10-2 to TRBJ2-3, with 11 positions matching TRBD2. This CDR3 is built from 14 residues. V was clipped by 7 bases and J by 6 bases; unmatched bases: 6. Germline V gene sequence: CDR1 WSHSY, CDR2 SAAADI. The CDR3 bases are TGCGCCAGCACCGTAGCGGGGGGGCAGGATACGCAGTATTTT. Protein product: CASTVAGGQDTQYF.

This clonotype appeared a few times. V is TRBV7-9 and J is TRBJ2-7, with D unclear. Germline V CDR1 and CDR2: SEHNR, FQNEAQ (reference sequence). The length of the CDR3 is 14 residues. The V end lost 2 bases, the J end lost 3 bases, and 11 bases lay between the germline ends. The CDR3 sequence: CASSLTTVDYEQYF. In nucleotides, the CDR3 is TGTGCCAGCAGCTTAACTACCGTAGACTACGAGCAGTACTTC.

This clonotype has just a few counts. The V call is TRBV12-3 or TRBV12-4, the J call TRBJ1-2; D might be TRBD1 (5 bases). The V end lost 2 bases, the J end lost 7 bases, and 17 bases lay between the germline ends. This CDR3 has 15 residues. Written as DNA, the CDR3 is TGTGCCAGCAGTTTAAATACCTGGGGCCGAAGTGGCTACACCTTC. It specifies CASSLNTWGRSGYTF.

This clonotype came up many times. CDR3 nucleotide sequence: TGTGCCAGCAGCTTGGGATGGGGCTCAGTCTCGGGCACTGAAGCTTTCTTT. Protein: CASSLGWGSVSGTEAFF. The chain joins TRBV5-6 to TRBJ1-1, with a possible D match to TRBD1 (5 bases). V was clipped by 0 bases and J by 4 bases, with 19 bases between them. The CDR3 is 17 amino acids. CDR1 SGHDT and CDR2 YYEEEE come from the germline V gene.

This clonotype was found many times. The rearrangement uses TRBV24-1 and TRBJ2-1, with 7 bases identical to TRBD1. V shed 6 bases and J 5 bases; nucleotides not matched to a gene: 9. The CDR3 has 15 residues. In germline, CDR1 is KGHDR, CDR2 SFDVKD. The chain's CDR3 is CATSTYRGWNNEQFF. The CDR3 DNA is TGTGCCACCAGTACCTACAGGGGTTGGAACAATGAGCAGTTCTTC.

The chain couples TRBV12-3 or TRBV12-4 to TRBJ2-7, with D possibly TRBD1 on 8 matching bases. The CDR3 is 14 residues long. V lost 5 bases and J lost 9, with 20 bases in between. The CDR3 DNA reads as TGTGCCAGCAGTCCTCGGACAGGGACGGGAGGGCAGTACTTC. It translates to CASSPRTGTGGQYF.

The table lists this clonotype with many counts. The rearrangement links TRBV4-1 to TRBJ1-2; D is uncertain. The germline V gene encodes CDR1 MGHRA and CDR2 YSYEKL. This CDR3 is 16 amino acids long. V gave up 1 base and J gave up 4 bases, with 16 bases separating them. The CDR3 sequence is CASSQGPREQLYGYTF. The CDR3 DNA is TGCGCCAGCAGCCAAGGCCCCCGGGAACAGCTCTATGGCTACACCTTC.

This clonotype showed up just a few times. V usage is TRBV28 and J usage is TRBJ1-2; 7 bases are shared with TRBD1. The J segment lost 7 bases and the V segment lost 8 bases, leaving 10 bases of the junction unmatched. Germline CDR1 is MDHEN and CDR2 is SYDVKM. The CDR3 has 13 residues. The CDR3 sequence is CASVLTGSFGYTF. The CDR3 DNA sequence: TGTGCCAGCGTCTTGACAGGGAGTTTTGGCTACACCTTC.

This chain uses TRBV20-1 with TRBJ2-3, with 9 nucleotides matching TRBD1. The CDR3 has 15 amino acids. The V and J ends lost 6 bases and 1 base, in that order; junction bases with no gene match: 8. Germline values: CDR1 DFQATT, CDR2 SNEGSKA (reference sequence). CDR3 sequence reads: CSAPPRDRGTDTQYF. CDR3 nucleotide sequence: TGCAGTGCCCCCCCCCGGGACAGGGGCACAGATACGCAGTATTTT.

This clonotype was counted ten times or more. The V gene is TRBV20-1, the J gene TRBJ1-6, with D perhaps matching TRBD1 (6 bases). Trimming took off 3 bases at V and 7 bases at J, with 13 bases between the two ends. Germline CDR1 and CDR2: DFQATT and SNEGSKA (reference sequence). The CDR3 is 14 amino acids. The DNA for the CDR3 is TGCAGTGCTAGCAGGGGAGCGGAAAATTCACCCCTCCACTTT. This gives the protein CSASRGAENSPLHF.

This clonotype was observed a handful of times. V gene TRBV27 combines with J gene TRBJ2-2; D is unclear. Germline assignment: CDR1 MNHEY and CDR2 SMNVEV (reference sequence). This CDR3 is 11 amino acids long. The germline V and J ends were trimmed by 7 bases and 3 bases, with 3 bases remaining between them. Here the CDR3 DNA reads TGTGCCAGCACCGACACCGGGGAGCTGTTTTTT. It yields the protein CASTDTGELFF.

This clonotype was observed a single time. The chain is built from TRBV24-1 and TRBJ1-2; the D is unclear. The CDR3 length is 14 residues. CDR1 KGHDR and CDR2 SFDVKD come from the germline V gene. V lost 6 bases, J lost 1 base, and 11 bases lay in between. The CDR3 reads CATSITDLNYGYTF. The CDR3 DNA follows: TGTGCCACCAGTATAACAGACCTTAACTATGGCTACACCTTC.

This clonotype was recorded a few times. This chain links TRBV2 with TRBJ2-2; D is unclear. Trimming stripped 6 bases from V and 0 bases from J, with 8 bases between. Germline V gene sequence: CDR1 SNHLY, CDR2 FYNNEI. There are 14 residues in the CDR3. The CDR3: CASRSIANTGELFF. The DNA of the CDR3 is TGTGCCAGCAGGTCTATCGCGAACACCGGGGAGCTGTTTTTT.

The V gene is TRBV12-3 or TRBV12-4, the J gene TRBJ2-7; 7 bases line up with TRBD1. V was pared by 4 bases and J by 2 bases, with 2 bases of the junction left unmatched. The CDR3 consists of 13 residues. This CDR3 reads CASSWTGAYEQYF. CDR3 coding DNA: TGTGCCAGCAGTTGGACAGGTGCCTACGAGCAGTACTTC.

This clonotype came up a few times. V usage is TRBV6-1 and J usage is TRBJ1-4; the D is unclear. CDR3 length: 13 amino acids. Trimming removed 8 bases at V and 2 bases at J, with 9 bases between. Germline CDR1 reads MNHNS; CDR2 reads SASEGT. The CDR3 spells CASGSPTNEKLFF. In nucleotides, the CDR3 is TGTGCCAGCGGGTCCCCCACTAATGAAAAACTGTTTTTT.

This sequence joins TRBV19 and TRBJ2-3; 9 bases line up with TRBD1. This CDR3 is built from 15 residues. CDR1 and CDR2 from the germline V gene are LNHDA and SQIVND (reference sequence). Germline trimming cut 7 bases from V and 3 bases from J; bases unmatched to any gene: 8. The chain's CDR3 is CASTRDRVKTDTQYF. The CDR3 DNA sequence: TGTGCCAGTACCCGGGACAGGGTTAAGACAGATACGCAGTATTTT.